The clone carrying this T cell receptor (beta chain) has at least ten counts. It was with a sample-barcoded 5' primer and a J-beta primer mix that a second PCR of about 6 to 12 cycles was run. TCRdb fed the 5' RACE reads into MiXCR, producing one record per CDR3 protein. The repertoire has 800,000 to 950,000 distinct CDR3 sequences, almost 30% of them found once; the top ten carry 10%. Ten milliliters was the volume of peripheral blood drawn from each donor. Each sample yielded at least 5 micrograms of PBMC total RNA. This sample stems from a study of blood T cells in healthy people across ages. This sample was shared with a second study, whose subject was T cells of mothers and their children.

The clonotype comes from a woman between 35 and 50 years old in good health. What was sequenced was blood.

CDR3 coding DNA: TGCGCCAGCAAGCGGGGAGAAGGCGAGCAGTACTTC. Translating it yields CASKRGEGEQYF. The V call is TRBV10-2, the J call TRBJ2-7, with 7 positions matching TRBD2. Trimming cost V 7 bases and J 6 bases; bases outside gene matches: 6. The CDR3 is made up of 12 amino acids. The germline V gene has CDR1 WSHSY and CDR2 SAAADI.